This T cell receptor beta chain was captured in a study of persistence of HIV-infected CD4 T cells. Study findings and constraints: Within sorted populations, more oligoclonal TCRs accompanied more oligoclonal proviruses.

In regard to this clone: Its antigen is not known.

Lysates of CMV-infected fibroblasts at 10 ug/mL stimulated these cells. Responding CD4+ T cells were sorted by upregulation of both CD40 ligand and CD69. Suppressive ART was started during chronic HIV-1 infection in these adults. For roughly 19 hours, CD8-depleted PBMCs received anti-CD28/CD49d costimulation, a CD40-blocking antibody and enfuvirtide. The immunoSEQ assay was version 4, run in survey mode. Each sample used up to 1 ug genomic DNA diluted to 10 ng/uL. Only in-frame clones appear in the TCRdb table, and some are missing; sequencing was by immunoSEQ multiplex PCR. Of about 16,000 clones in the sample, around 60% were seen once. Deletions cut 9 bases from V and 4 bases from J, with 12 bases between. The CDR3 extends over 12 amino acids. Germline-derived CDR1 and CDR2 are SNHLY and FYNNEI.

The clonotype was recovered from an adult woman with HIV who was CMV-seropositive. This chain joins TRBV2 and TRBJ1-2; possibly TRBD1 for D (6 bases). Here the sequenced sample was CD4+ T cells sorted from PBMCs after roughly 18-hour stimulation, taken from a patient who received antiretroviral therapy. CDR3 residues: CASNRDTYGYTF. CDR3 nucleotides: TGTGCCAGTAACCGGGACACCTATGGCTACACCTTC.